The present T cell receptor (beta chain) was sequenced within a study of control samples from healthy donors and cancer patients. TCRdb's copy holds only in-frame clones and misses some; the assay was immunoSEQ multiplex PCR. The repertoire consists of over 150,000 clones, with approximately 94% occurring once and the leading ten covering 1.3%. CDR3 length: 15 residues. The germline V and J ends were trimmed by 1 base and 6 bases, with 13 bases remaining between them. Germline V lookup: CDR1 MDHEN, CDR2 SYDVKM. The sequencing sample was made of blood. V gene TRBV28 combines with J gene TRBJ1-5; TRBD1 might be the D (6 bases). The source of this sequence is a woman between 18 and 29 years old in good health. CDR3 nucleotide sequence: TGTGCCAGCAGTTTATCGACAGGATTAAGTCAGCCCCAGCATTTT. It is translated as CASSLSTGLSQPQHF.